This T cell receptor (beta chain) is from a study of shared clonotypes between healthy human individuals. Germline assignment: CDR1 GTSNPN and CDR2 SVGIG (reference sequence). Trimming removed 2 bases at V and 0 bases at J, with 10 bases between. The CDR3 runs to 14 residues. Libraries were prepared by immunoSEQ multiplex PCR; TCRdb keeps only in-frame clonotypes and omits some of them. The sample includes over 2 million clones, 85% to 95% of them seen just once. The specimen was naive CD4+ T cells from PBMCs. Subset given: CD45RA+ positively selected. The chain is built from TRBV30 and TRBJ2-5; perhaps TRBD2 as D (5 bases). The TCR was taken from a man aged 18 to 30 in good health. Some clones in this sample may be carry-over from other donors' samples. The CDR3 DNA reads TGTGCCTGGAGTCGAGGAGCGGACCAAGAGACCCAGTACTTC. Amino acids: CAWSRGADQETQYF. The variable domain in full, with the rest retrieved from reference TRBV30 and TRBJ2-5, is SQTIHQWPATLVQPVGSPLSLECTVEGTSNPNLYWYRQAAGRGLQLLFYSVGIGQISSEVPQNLSASRPQDRQFILSSKKLLLSDSGFYLCAWSRGADQETQYFGPGTRLLVL.